These 29 T cell receptor beta chains were sequenced from one sample in a study of T cells in localized non-small cell lung cancer. Here immunoSEQ multiplex PCR was the method, and the copy in TCRdb shows in-frame clones only, minus some. Of tens of thousands of clones listed, approximately 90% were seen once; the top ten hold 20% to 25%. Sequences were derived from peripheral blood, sampled before any cancer treatment. These receptors originate from a woman aged 35 to 70 with stage I squamous cell lung carcinoma.

In this sample, this clone turned up a few times. This rearrangement joins TRBV2 to TRBJ2-2; D is possibly TRBD2 (6 bases). Trimming cost V 11 bases and J 2 bases, with 15 bases left between them. The CDR3 covers 14 residues. CDR1 is SNHLY, CDR2 FYNNEI, per germline. The CDR3: CADRDLINTGELFF. The CDR3 bases are TGTGCCGACCGGGACTTGATTAACACCGGGGAGCTGTTTTTT. The full variable domain, its missing parts supplied by reference TRBV2 and TRBJ2-2, is EPEVTQTPSHQVTQMGQEVILRCVPISNHLYFYWYRQILGQKVEFLVSFYNNEISEKSEIFDDQFSVERPDGSNFTLKIRSTKLEDSAMYFCADRDLINTGELFFGEGSRLTVL.

The genes are TRBV18 and TRBJ1-1, with TRBD1 matching over 7 bases. The CDR3 length is 16 residues. The germline CDR1 and CDR2 sequences are KGHSH and LQKENI. V dropped 2 bases and J dropped 5; count of bases not matched to a gene: 11. CDR3 nucleotides: TGTGCCAGCTCACCATCCCCACAGGGGTCAGGAACTGAAGCTTTCTTT. It specifies CASSPSPQGSGTEAFF.

The genes are TRBV5-1 and TRBJ2-5, with TRBD1 matching 9 bases. This CDR3 comprises 14 residues. J lost 6 bases, V lost 0 bases, and 3 bases had no gene match. Looked up from germline, CDR1 is SGHRS and CDR2 is YFSETQ. The chain's CDR3 is CASSLGQGVQTQYF. The CDR3 coding sequence is TGCGCCAGCAGCTTGGGACAGGGGGTTCAGACCCAGTACTTC. The complete variable domain, with remaining parts taken from reference TRBV5-1 and TRBJ2-5, reads KAGVTQTPRYLIKTRGQQVTLSCSPISGHRSVSWYQQTPGQGLQFLFEYFSETQRNKGNFPGRFSGRQFSNSRSEMNVSTLELGDSALYLCASSLGQGVQTQYFGPGTRLLVL.

This chain uses TRBV5-1 with TRBJ2-5; 8 bases agree with TRBD1. Trimming cost V 4 bases and J 1 base; bases outside gene matches: 9. Germline CDR1 is SGHRS and CDR2 is YFSETQ. The length of the CDR3 is 16 residues. In nucleotides, the CDR3 is TGCGCCAGCAGCGGGGTTAGACAGGGGATCCAAGAGACCCAGTACTTC. As protein: CASSGVRQGIQETQYF.

This chain links TRBV6-5 with TRBJ1-6; weak D call: TRBD1 (5 bases). CDR1 and CDR2 (germline): MNHEY, SVGAGI. V dropped 0 bases and J dropped 10 bases, with 16 bases sitting between them. This CDR3 is built from 16 residues. The CDR3 coding sequence is TGTGCCAGCAGTTACTCTAAACAGGCAGGGCGATCACCCCTCCACTTT. This gives the protein CASSYSKQAGRSPLHF.

CDR3 sequence reads: CAWRTGNSGNTIYF. For the CDR3, the DNA is TGTGCCTGGAGGACAGGGAACTCTGGAAACACCATATATTTT. The chain is built from TRBV30 and TRBJ1-3; 7 positions match TRBD1. The J segment lost 0 bases and the V segment lost 3 bases, leaving 2 bases of the junction unmatched. The CDR3 runs to 14 residues. Germline CDR1 reads GTSNPN; CDR2 reads SVGIG (reference sequence).

The chain has TRBV5-1 and TRBJ1-4; no definite D call. This CDR3 has 15 amino acids. Germline CDR1 and CDR2: SGHRS and YFSETQ. Trimming removed 0 bases from V and 4 bases from J, with 10 bases in between. Written as DNA, the CDR3 is TGCGCCAGCAGCTTGGGGGCTGCTCGTAATGAAAAACTGTTTTTT. It is translated as CASSLGAARNEKLFF.

This chain's CDR3 is CATSRGTGVVNQPQHF. The DNA for the CDR3 is TGTGCCACCAGCAGGGGGACAGGGGTGGTTAATCAGCCCCAGCATTTT. The chain employs TRBV15 and TRBJ1-5; 10 bases match TRBD1. CDR3 length equals 16 residues. The germline CDR1 and CDR2 sequences are LNHNV and YYDKDF (reference sequence). The V segment lost 3 bases and the J segment 4 bases; nucleotides outside the gene matches: 6.

V and J are TRBV2 and TRBJ2-5, with D maybe TRBD1 (5 bases). The J call may be in error: the DNA end matches TRBJ2-7 better. The CDR3 loop spans 13 amino acids. Germline CDR1 and CDR2: SNHLY and FYNNEI. CDR3 protein: CASRQETSYEQYF. The CDR3 nucleotides read TGTGCCAGCAGACAGGAGACCTCCTACGAGCAGTACTTC.

The rearrangement joins TRBV5-4 to TRBJ1-2, with D possibly being TRBD1 (6 bases). Trimming took 3 bases from V and 7 from J, leaving 13 bases between them. Germline CDR1 and CDR2: SGHNT and YYREEE (reference sequence). The CDR3 is 13 residues long. CDR3 nucleotide sequence: TGTGCCAGCAGCTCATCACAGGGAGGTGGCTACACCTTC. Translation gives CASSSSQGGGYTF.

The chain is built from TRBV14 and TRBJ1-5; the D is unclear. In germline, CDR1 is SGHDN, CDR2 FVKESK. Deletions cut 1 base from V and 7 bases from J, with 11 bases between. This CDR3 region has 14 residues. This CDR3 is CASSQAGSVQPQHF. The CDR3 nucleotides read TGTGCCAGCAGCCAAGCGGGGTCGGTCCAGCCCCAGCATTTT.

The CDR3 sequence: CASSEARETQYF. The CDR3 region has the DNA TGTGCCAGCAGTGAAGCTCGGGAGACCCAGTACTTC. The V gene is TRBV2, the J gene TRBJ2-5; D is unresolved. This CDR3 comprises 12 residues. Germline V gene sequence: CDR1 SNHLY, CDR2 FYNNEI. V was trimmed by 0 bases and J by 5 bases, leaving 4 bases between them. Supplemented by reference TRBV2 and TRBJ2-5, the full variable domain reads EPEVTQTPSHQVTQMGQEVILRCVPISNHLYFYWYRQILGQKVEFLVSFYNNEISEKSEIFDDQFSVERPDGSNFTLKIRSTKLEDSAMYFCASSEARETQYFGPGTRLLVL.

CDR3 region: CASSPRTGEAYEQYF. The CDR3 DNA reads as TGTGCCAGCAGCCCCCGGACAGGGGAAGCCTACGAGCAGTACTTC. The chain uses TRBV5-6 and TRBJ2-5, with 9 bases lining up with TRBD1. Near its end, the DNA agrees better with TRBJ2-7, so the J call may be wrong. This CDR3 is 15 amino acids long. CDR1 SGHDT and CDR2 YYEEEE come from the germline V gene.

The chain couples TRBV30 to TRBJ1-5; the match to TRBD1 covers 11 bases. V lost 3 bases and J lost 6; bases outside the gene matches: 4. The CDR3 sequence is 14 residues long. The germline V gene has CDR1 GTSNPN and CDR2 SVGIG (reference sequence). CDR3 loop: CAWRGQGGRQPQHF. Here the CDR3 DNA reads TGTGCCTGGAGGGGACAGGGGGGCCGTCAGCCCCAGCATTTT.

The chain uses TRBV11-3 and TRBJ2-7, with 9 bases aligning to TRBD1. J gave up 5 bases and V 4 bases, and 6 bases lay outside the gene matches. CDR3 length equals 14 residues. Germline V gene lookup returns CDR1 SGHNT and CDR2 YENEEA. The CDR3 reads CASSSGQGRDEQYF. CDR3 DNA: TGTGCCAGCAGCTCGGGACAGGGTAGAGACGAGCAGTACTTC.

The J gene is TRBJ1-5, the V gene TRBV5-4; a possible D gene is TRBD1 (6 bases). Per the germline V gene, CDR1 is SGHNT and CDR2 is YYREEE (reference sequence). V lost 3 bases and J lost 7, with 14 bases in between. The CDR3 spans 14 residues. CDR3 loop: CASSSGGAGQPQHF. As DNA, the CDR3 is TGTGCCAGCAGCTCTGGGGGGGCTGGGCAGCCCCAGCATTTT.

The chain has TRBV2 and TRBJ2-5; D may be TRBD1 or TRBD2 (5 bases each). CDR1 and CDR2 from the germline V gene are SNHLY and FYNNEI. CDR3 length equals 14 residues. Trimming removed 6 bases from V and 6 bases from J, with 17 bases in between. The CDR3: CASRTGTPSQTQYF. The CDR3 coding sequence is TGTGCCAGCAGAACCGGGACGCCCTCTCAGACCCAGTACTTC.

The chain joins TRBV30 to TRBJ1-2, with a weak D call TRBD1 (5 bases). The V gene's germline CDR1 is GTSNPN and CDR2 SVGIG (reference sequence). Trimming removed 3 bases at V and 6 bases at J, with 17 bases between. The CDR3 sequence is 14 residues long. The chain's CDR3 is CAWSQGRSPNGYTF. CDR3 sequence (DNA): TGTGCCTGGAGCCAGGGCAGGTCGCCAAATGGCTACACCTTC. Using reference TRBV30 and TRBJ1-2 for the parts outside the CDR3, the full variable domain is SQTIHQWPATLVQPVGSPLSLECTVEGTSNPNLYWYRQAAGRGLQLLFYSVGIGQISSEVPQNLSASRPQDRQFILSSKKLLLSDSGFYLCAWSQGRSPNGYTFGSGTRLTVV.

V is TRBV9 and J is TRBJ1-5; TRBD1 is a possible D gene (5 bases). CDR1 and CDR2 from the germline V gene are SGDLS and YYNGEE. The length of the CDR3 is 18 residues. V was trimmed by 0 bases and J by 7 bases, leaving 23 bases between them. CDR3: CASSVGPRGTSIGQPQHF. CDR3 coding DNA: TGTGCCAGCAGCGTAGGCCCTAGAGGGACGTCGATCGGGCAGCCCCAGCATTTT. The full variable domain, rest sourced from reference TRBV9 and TRBJ1-5, is DSGVTQTPKHLITATGQRVTLRCSPRSGDLSVYWYQQSLDQGLQFLIQYYNGEERAKGNILERFSAQQFPDLHSELNLSSLELGDSALYFCASSVGPRGTSIGQPQHFGDGTRLSIL.

V gene TRBV29-1 combines with J gene TRBJ2-4; 9 bases are a match to TRBD1. V lost 4 bases, J lost 4 bases, and 8 bases stayed unmatched. Germline CDR1 SQVTM, CDR2 ANQGSEA. CDR3 length equals 15 residues. The CDR3 nucleotides are TGCAGCGTTGCCCAACCCGGGACAGGGAAAAACATTCAGTACTTC. Translation gives CSVAQPGTGKNIQYF.

The chain carries TRBV2 and TRBJ2-7; the D gene is possibly TRBD2 (5 bases). The CDR3 extends over 15 amino acids. V lost 4 bases and J 7 bases, leaving 20 bases between the germline ends. Germline CDR1 and CDR2: SNHLY and FYNNEI. CDR3 sequence reads: CASSGRTAIRGEQYF. CDR3 bases: TGTGCCAGCAGTGGCCGGACGGCGATCCGGGGAGAGCAGTACTTC. The variable domain in full, completed from reference TRBV2 and TRBJ2-7, reads EPEVTQTPSHQVTQMGQEVILRCVPISNHLYFYWYRQILGQKVEFLVSFYNNEISEKSEIFDDQFSVERPDGSNFTLKIRSTKLEDSAMYFCASSGRTAIRGEQYFGPGTRLTVT.

The chain uses TRBV2 and TRBJ1-2, with TRBD1 as a possible D gene (5 bases). Germline V gene sequence: CDR1 SNHLY, CDR2 FYNNEI. CDR3 length equals 14 residues. V was cut by 0 bases and J by 4 bases, with 9 bases left in between. DNA for the CDR3: TGTGCCAGCAGTGAAGCCTCTGACAGCTATGGCTACACCTTC. Encoded protein: CASSEASDSYGYTF. Full variable domain (missing parts from reference TRBV2 and TRBJ1-2): EPEVTQTPSHQVTQMGQEVILRCVPISNHLYFYWYRQILGQKVEFLVSFYNNEISEKSEIFDDQFSVERPDGSNFTLKIRSTKLEDSAMYFCASSEASDSYGYTFGSGTRLTVV.

This chain uses TRBV7-9 with TRBJ1-5, with 7 bases fitting TRBD1. Germline CDR1 SEHNR, CDR2 FQNEAQ (reference sequence). Losses at the gene ends were 4 bases for V and 7 bases for J; bases not matched to a gene: 13. CDR3 length equals 16 residues. The CDR3 reads CASSSGGGGAGQPQHF. Written as DNA, the CDR3 is TGTGCCAGCAGCTCCGGGGGAGGGGGCGCAGGACAGCCCCAGCATTTT.

This clone was seen more than once but under ten times. The chain is built from TRBV5-6 and TRBJ1-1; maybe TRBD1 (5 bases). The CDR3 is 12 residues long. V lost 3 bases, J lost 11 bases, and 14 bases lay in between. The germline V gene encodes CDR1 SGHDT and CDR2 YYEEEE. The CDR3 loop is CASSSRAYQAFF. DNA for the CDR3: TGTGCCAGCAGCTCCAGGGCCTACCAGGCTTTCTTT.

This clone was picked up one time. The rearrangement joins TRBV5-6 to TRBJ2-3, with D perhaps matching TRBD1 or TRBD2 (7 bases each). Trimming cost V 2 bases and J 8 bases, with 18 bases left between them. The CDR3 is 15 residues long. The germline V gene encodes CDR1 SGHDT and CDR2 YYEEEE. The CDR3 region is CASSLDRAGGGTQYF. The CDR3 region has the DNA TGTGCCAGCAGCTTAGACAGGGCCGGCGGGGGTACGCAGTATTTT.

This chain joins TRBV7-6 and TRBJ1-2; possibly TRBD1 for D (5 bases). V was pared by 1 base and J by 13 bases, with 16 bases between. In germline, CDR1 is SGHVS, CDR2 FNYEAQ. The CDR3 contains 13 residues. CDR3 in amino acids: CASSLETQGSLTF. The CDR3 DNA reads as TGTGCCAGCAGCTTAGAAACCCAGGGATCGCTCACCTTC.

The V and J genes are TRBV29-1 and TRBJ2-2; no definite D call. CDR3 length: 14 residues. Germline-derived CDR1 and CDR2 are SQVTM and ANQGSEA. The V gene lost 6 bases and the J gene lost 6 bases, with 17 bases spanning the gap. The CDR3 is CSVDPGSVAGELFF. Here the CDR3 DNA reads TGCAGCGTAGACCCCGGTTCCGTCGCCGGGGAGCTGTTTTTT.

V is TRBV18 and J is TRBJ1-2; 7 nucleotides match TRBD1. Per the germline V gene, CDR1 is KGHSH and CDR2 is LQKENI. The CDR3 loop spans 15 amino acids. The J segment lost 1 base and the V segment lost 1 base, leaving 3 bases of the junction unmatched. This CDR3 reads CASSPRRDSNYGYTF. CDR3 bases: TGTGCCAGCTCACCACGGCGGGACAGTAACTATGGCTACACCTTC.

CDR3 coding DNA: TGTGCCAGCAGATTGGAAGGAGGGAACACTGAAGCTTTCTTT. This encodes CASRLEGGNTEAFF. The chain has TRBV6-5 and TRBJ1-1, with unresolved D. Trimming removed 6 bases at V and 1 base at J, with 12 bases between. Germline lookup yields CDR1 MNHEY and CDR2 SVGAGI. This CDR3 has 14 amino acids.